Following are 2 T cell receptor beta chains from one sample sequenced in a study of Ad26.COV2.S vaccination and SARS-CoV-2 variants. Data came from immunoSEQ multiplex PCR; TCRdb stores just in-frame clones and leaves some out. The table records about 350,000 clones, about 91% of them present only once. Sequences were derived from peripheral blood, sampled after recovery from COVID-19. All receptors come from a human donor who had recovered from COVID-19.

This chain links TRBV5-4 with TRBJ2-3, with D tentatively TRBD2 (6 bases). This CDR3 has 15 residues. The germline gives CDR1 SGHNT, CDR2 YYREEE (reference sequence). The V end was cut by 0 bases, the J end by 6 bases, with 14 bases between. The CDR3: CASSLASAGSDTQYF. For the CDR3, the DNA is TGTGCCAGCAGCTTGGCTAGCGCGGGGTCTGATACGCAGTATTTT.

CDR3 residues: CASSFRSSYNEQFF. CDR3 in DNA: TGTGCCAGCAGCTTCCGTAGCTCCTACAATGAGCAGTTCTTC. The chain is built from TRBV5-6 and TRBJ2-1; no clear D gene. Deletions cut 2 bases from V and 0 bases from J, with 6 bases between. The CDR3 is made up of 14 amino acids. Looked up from germline, CDR1 is SGHDT and CDR2 is YYEEEE.